This is a list of T cell receptor beta chains from one sample in a study of T cell responses to AZD1222 COVID-19 vaccine. Clones were sequenced by immunoSEQ multiplex PCR, and TCRdb holds only the in-frame ones, with some missing. This table holds 95,000 to 150,000 clones, 70% to 90% found once. The starting material was peripheral blood, obtained on day 0 of AZD1222 vaccination. The receptors derive from an adult in good health. Each CDR3 is given with its conserved first and last residue. Fields, in order: clone size, D gene, V gene, J gene, CDR3 protein, CDR3 DNA. A D gene is named only where the DNA matches it firmly. A clone size is listed for some rows: how often the clone was seen (once, few, many), or a class if it is expanded.

size: .; D: TRBD1; V: TRBV6-5; J: TRBJ2-7; CDR3: CASSYIGTGGYEQYF; DNA: TGTGCCAGCAGTTACATCGGGACAGGGGGCTACGAGCAGTACTTC
size: .; D: .; V: TRBV7-2; J: TRBJ2-5; CDR3: CASSLARSSGNRRETQYF; DNA: TGTGCCAGCAGCTTAGCCCGGAGTAGCGGAAACCGTCGGGAGACCCAGTACTTC
size: .; D: .; V: TRBV7-3; J: TRBJ1-6; CDR3: CASSAQGSDSPLHF; DNA: TGTGCCAGCAGCGCTCAGGGGAGCGATTCACCCCTCCACTTT
size: .; D: TRBD1; V: TRBV4-1; J: TRBJ1-1; CDR3: CASRHSGTEAFF; DNA: TGCGCCAGCAGGCACTCCGGGACAGAGGCTTTCTTT
size: .; D: TRBD1; V: TRBV7-9; J: TRBJ1-3; CDR3: CASSPGGPGNTIYF; DNA: TGTGCCAGCAGCCCAGGGGGCCCTGGAAACACCATATATTTT
size: .; D: TRBD1; V: TRBV19; J: TRBJ2-2; CDR3: CASAYGTGINTGELFF; DNA: TGTGCCAGTGCCTATGGGACAGGGATAAACACCGGGGAGCTGTTTTTT
size: .; D: .; V: TRBV28; J: TRBJ1-1; CDR3: CASSFHRVDTEAFF; DNA: TGTGCCAGCAGTTTCCACAGGGTAGACACTGAAGCTTTCTTT
size: .; D: .; V: TRBV6-5; J: TRBJ1-1; CDR3: CASSYMGAQHPTEAFF; DNA: TGTGCCAGCAGTTACATGGGGGCCCAACACCCTACTGAAGCTTTCTTT
size: .; D: TRBD1; V: TRBV6-5; J: TRBJ1-6; CDR3: CASSSTGVSYNSPLHF; DNA: TGTGCCAGCAGTTCGACAGGGGTTTCCTATAATTCACCCCTCCACTTT
size: .; D: .; V: TRBV9; J: TRBJ1-1; CDR3: CASSVGQGKDTEAFF; DNA: TGTGCCAGCAGCGTAGGTCAGGGGAAGGACACTGAAGCTTTCTTT
size: .; D: .; V: TRBV5-4; J: TRBJ2-5; CDR3: CASSLAYHRDVQETQYF; DNA: TGTGCCAGCAGCTTGGCGTACCACAGGGACGTTCAAGAGACCCAGTACTTC
size: .; D: TRBD1; V: TRBV12-3/TRBV12-4; J: TRBJ1-1; CDR3: CASSGTGSAFF; DNA: TGTGCCAGCAGTGGGACAGGGTCCGCTTTCTTT
size: few; D: TRBD2; V: TRBV5-6; J: TRBJ2-7; CDR3: CASSLGGLAGGGEQYF; DNA: TGTGCCAGCAGCCTTGGTGGACTAGCGGGAGGGGGCGAGCAGTACTTC
size: .; D: .; V: TRBV5-1; J: TRBJ1-3; CDR3: CASSLVAGNTIYF; DNA: TGCGCCAGCAGCTTGGTGGCTGGAAACACCATATATTTT
size: .; D: .; V: TRBV21-1; J: TRBJ1-2; CDR3: CASLGTHYGYTF; DNA: TGTGCCAGTCTGGGGACACACTATGGCTACACCTTC
size: few; D: TRBD2; V: TRBV6-5; J: TRBJ2-7; CDR3: CASSRSGSSYEQYF; DNA: TGTGCCAGCAGCCGTAGCGGGAGCTCCTACGAGCAGTACTTC
size: .; D: TRBD2; V: TRBV15; J: TRBJ2-1; CDR3: CATSRRLAGDYNEQFF; DNA: TGTGCCACCAGCAGAAGACTAGCGGGGGACTACAATGAGCAGTTCTTC
size: .; D: .; V: TRBV11-3; J: TRBJ2-2; CDR3: CASTLRTGELFF; DNA: TGTGCCAGCACCCTCAGAACCGGGGAGCTGTTTTTT